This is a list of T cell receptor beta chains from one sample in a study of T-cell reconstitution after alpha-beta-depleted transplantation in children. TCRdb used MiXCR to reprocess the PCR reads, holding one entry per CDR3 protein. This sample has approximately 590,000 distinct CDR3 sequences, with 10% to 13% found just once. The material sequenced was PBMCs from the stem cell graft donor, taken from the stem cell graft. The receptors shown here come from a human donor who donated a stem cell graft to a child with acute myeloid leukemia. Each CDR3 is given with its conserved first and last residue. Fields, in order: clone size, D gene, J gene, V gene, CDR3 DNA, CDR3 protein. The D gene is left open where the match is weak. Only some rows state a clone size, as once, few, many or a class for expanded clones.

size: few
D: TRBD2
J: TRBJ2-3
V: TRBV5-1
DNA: TGCGCCAGCAGCAGGACTAGCAACGCAGATACGCAGTATTTT
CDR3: CASSRTSNADTQYF

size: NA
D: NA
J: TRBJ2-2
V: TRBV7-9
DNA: TGTGCCAGCAGCCTCGACGGTTACATGGGGGAGCTGTTTTTT
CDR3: CASSLDGYMGELFF

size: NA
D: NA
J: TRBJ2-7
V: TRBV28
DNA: TGTGCCAGCAGTTTAACTGGGGTGGGGGGGACAGCTTTGCGCGAGCAGTACTTC
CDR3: CASSLTGVGGTALREQYF

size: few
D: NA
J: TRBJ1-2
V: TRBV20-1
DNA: TGCAGTGCTAGACAGGGTATAGACAGGATGATCTATGGCTACACCTTC
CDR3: CSARQGIDRMIYGYTF

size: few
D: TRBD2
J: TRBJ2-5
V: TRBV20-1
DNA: TGCAGTGCTAGGGACTTTAGCGGGAGGTCCAACCAAGAGACCCAGTACTTC
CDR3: CSARDFSGRSNQETQYF

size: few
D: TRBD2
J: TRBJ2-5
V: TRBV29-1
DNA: TGCAGCGTTGAAGATCCAGGGGGACTAGCGGGTCTTGAGGGGACCCAGTACTTC
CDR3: CSVEDPGGLAGLEGTQYF

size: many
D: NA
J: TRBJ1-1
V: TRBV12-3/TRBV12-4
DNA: TGTGCCAGCAGTTTTTCGGGGGGGAACACTGAAGCTTTCTTT
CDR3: CASSFSGGNTEAFF

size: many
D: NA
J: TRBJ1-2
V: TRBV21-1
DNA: TGTGCCAGCAGCAAGGGCTCATCTAACTATGGCTACACCTTC
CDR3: CASSKGSSNYGYTF

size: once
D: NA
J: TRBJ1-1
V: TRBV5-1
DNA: TGCGCCAGCAGCTTATGGGGGGGGGGCACTGAAGCTTTCTTT
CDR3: CASSLWGGGTEAFF

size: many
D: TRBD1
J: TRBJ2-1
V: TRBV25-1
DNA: TGTGCCAGCAGTGGAGACAGGGGGCGTAATGAGCAGTTCTTC
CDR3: CASSGDRGRNEQFF

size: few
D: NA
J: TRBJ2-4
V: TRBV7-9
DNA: TGTGCCAGCAGCCAGAGAGGCTATGGGGACATTCAGTACTTC
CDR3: CASSQRGYGDIQYF

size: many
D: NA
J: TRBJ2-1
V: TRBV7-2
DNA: TGTGCCAGCAGCTTAGCGGATAGCTTCCAGGGGTTCTTC
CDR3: CASSLADSFQGFF

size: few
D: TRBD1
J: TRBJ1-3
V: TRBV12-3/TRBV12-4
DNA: TGTGCCAGCAGTTTCGGGACAGCTTATTTT
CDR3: CASSFGTAYF

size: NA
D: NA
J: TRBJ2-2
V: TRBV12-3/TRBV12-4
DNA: TGTGCCAGCAGTTTGATGACCGGGGAGCTGTTTTTT
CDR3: CASSLMTGELFF

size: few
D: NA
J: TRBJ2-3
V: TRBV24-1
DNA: TGTGCCACCAGTGAATCTACAGGGAGCGGCACAGATACGCAGTATTTT
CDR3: CATSESTGSGTDTQYF

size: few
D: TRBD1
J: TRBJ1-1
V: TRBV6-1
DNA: TGTGCCAGCAGCATCCTCCCCCGGGACAGGAGGGGCACTGAAGCTTTCTTT
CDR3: CASSILPRDRRGTEAFF

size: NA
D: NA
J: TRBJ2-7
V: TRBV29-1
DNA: TGCAGCGCTTTGGGAGGGGGCCTCTCCTACGAGCAGTACTTC
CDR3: CSALGGGLSYEQYF

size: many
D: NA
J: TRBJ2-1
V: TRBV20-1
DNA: TGCAGTGCTAGTATGTCACCCTACAATGAGCAGTTCTTC
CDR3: CSASMSPYNEQFF

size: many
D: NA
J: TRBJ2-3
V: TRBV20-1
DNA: TGCAGTGCTGGGACCAGGGATGTGATAGATACGCAGTATTTT
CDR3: CSAGTRDVIDTQYF

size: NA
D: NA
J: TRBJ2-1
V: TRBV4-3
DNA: TGCGCCATCAGCCAAGAATGGGTGGACTCCTACAATGAGCAGTTCTTC
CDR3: CAISQEWVDSYNEQFF

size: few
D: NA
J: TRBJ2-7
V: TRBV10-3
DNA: TGTGCCATCAGCTCGGGGGGCGGGAGTGTGCACGAGCAGTACTTC
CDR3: CAISSGGGSVHEQYF

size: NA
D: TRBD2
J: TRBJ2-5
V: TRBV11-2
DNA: TGTGCCAGCAGCTTAGAAGGGACTAGCGGGAGCCAGGCCGTAACCCAGTACTTC
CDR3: CASSLEGTSGSQAVTQYF

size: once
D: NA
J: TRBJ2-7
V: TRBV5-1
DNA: TGCGCCAGCAGCTTGGAAGCAGCGGGCTCCTACGAGCAGTACTTC
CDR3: CASSLEAAGSYEQYF

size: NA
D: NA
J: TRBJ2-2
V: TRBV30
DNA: TGTGCCTGGAGTGTACTGGGGGGCGAGGTAACCGGGGAGCTGTTTTTT
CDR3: CAWSVLGGEVTGELFF